The present T cell receptor beta chain was sequenced within a study of blood T cell repertoires in COVID-19. On the study more broadly: Samples of COVID-19 (acute and convalescent) were obtained from the United States, Italy and Spain.

Assay used: immunoSEQ multiplex PCR; TCRdb lists only in-frame clones, some missing. This repertoire shows about 210,000 clones, around 83% found once; its top ten account for roughly 2.8%. Germline lookup yields CDR1 SGHVS and CDR2 FQNEAQ. V lost 1 base to trimming and J lost 9 bases; unmatched junction nucleotides: 5. The CDR3 sequence is 13 residues long. Material for sequencing was peripheral blood. This sequence joins TRBV7-8 and TRBJ1-1; 7 bases map to TRBD1. The origin of this receptor is a man over 45 with active or convalescent COVID-19. CDR3 bases: TGTGCCAGCAGCTTAGGAACAGGGGCTAAAGCTTTCTTT. This sequence encodes CASSLGTGAKAFF.